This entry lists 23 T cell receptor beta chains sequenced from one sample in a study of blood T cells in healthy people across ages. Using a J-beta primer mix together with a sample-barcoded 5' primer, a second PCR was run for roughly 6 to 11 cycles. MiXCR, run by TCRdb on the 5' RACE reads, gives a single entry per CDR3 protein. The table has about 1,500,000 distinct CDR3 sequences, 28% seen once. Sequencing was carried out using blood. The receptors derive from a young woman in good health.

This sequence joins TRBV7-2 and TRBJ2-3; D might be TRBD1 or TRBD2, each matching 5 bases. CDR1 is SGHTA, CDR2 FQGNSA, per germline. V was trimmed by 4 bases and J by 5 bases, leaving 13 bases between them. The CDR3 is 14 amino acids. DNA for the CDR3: TGTGCCAGCAGCTGGGACGGGCAGCGAGATACGCAGTATTTT. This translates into CASSWDGQRDTQYF. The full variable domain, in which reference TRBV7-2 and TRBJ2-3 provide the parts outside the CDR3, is GAGVSQSPSNKVTEKGKDVELRCDPISGHTALYWYRQSLGQGLEFLIYFQGNSAPDKSGLPSDRFSAERTGGSVSTLTIQRTQQEDSAVYLCASSWDGQRDTQYFGPGTRLTVL.

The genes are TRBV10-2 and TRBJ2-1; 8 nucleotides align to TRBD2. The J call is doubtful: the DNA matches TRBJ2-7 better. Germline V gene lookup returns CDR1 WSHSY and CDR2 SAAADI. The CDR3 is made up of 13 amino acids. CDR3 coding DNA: TGCGCCACCAGCGGGAGCTCCTACAATGAGCAGTACTTC. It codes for CATSGSSYNEQYF.

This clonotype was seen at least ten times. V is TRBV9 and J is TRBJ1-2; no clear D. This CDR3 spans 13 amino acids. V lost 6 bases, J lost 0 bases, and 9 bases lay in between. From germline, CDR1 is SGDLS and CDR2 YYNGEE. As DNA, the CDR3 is TGTGCCAGCAACACCCAGCCTAACTATGGCTACACCTTC. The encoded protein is CASNTQPNYGYTF.

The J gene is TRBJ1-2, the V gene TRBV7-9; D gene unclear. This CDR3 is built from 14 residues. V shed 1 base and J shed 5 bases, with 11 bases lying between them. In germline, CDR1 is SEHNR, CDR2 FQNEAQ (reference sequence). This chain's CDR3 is CASSLGEQPYGYTF. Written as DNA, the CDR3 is TGTGCCAGCAGCTTAGGGGAGCAGCCTTATGGCTACACCTTC.

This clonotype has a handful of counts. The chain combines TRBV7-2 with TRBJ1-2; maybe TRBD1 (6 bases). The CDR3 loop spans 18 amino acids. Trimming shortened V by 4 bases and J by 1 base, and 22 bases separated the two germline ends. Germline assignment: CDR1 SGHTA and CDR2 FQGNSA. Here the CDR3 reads CASSYEEFGQRDNYGYTF. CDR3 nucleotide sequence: TGTGCCAGCAGCTACGAAGAGTTTGGACAGCGCGATAACTATGGCTACACCTTC. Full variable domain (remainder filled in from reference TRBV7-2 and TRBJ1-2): GAGVSQSPSNKVTEKGKDVELRCDPISGHTALYWYRQSLGQGLEFLIYFQGNSAPDKSGLPSDRFSAERTGGSVSTLTIQRTQQEDSAVYLCASSYEEFGQRDNYGYTFGSGTRLTVV.

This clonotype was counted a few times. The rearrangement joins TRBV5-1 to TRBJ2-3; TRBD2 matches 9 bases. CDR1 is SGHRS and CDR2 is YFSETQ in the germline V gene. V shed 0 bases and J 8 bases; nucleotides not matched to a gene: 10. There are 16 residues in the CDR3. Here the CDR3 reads CASSLGSSGGTITQYF. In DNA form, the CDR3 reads TGCGCCAGCAGCTTGGGCTCGAGCGGGGGGACTATTACGCAGTATTTT.

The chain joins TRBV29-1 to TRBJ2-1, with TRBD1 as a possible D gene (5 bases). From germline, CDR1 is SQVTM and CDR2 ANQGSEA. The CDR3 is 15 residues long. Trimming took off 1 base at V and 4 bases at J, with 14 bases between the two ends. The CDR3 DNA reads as TGCAGCGTTGAAGGGGTGGGGCAGAATTACAATGAGCAGTTCTTC. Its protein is CSVEGVGQNYNEQFF.

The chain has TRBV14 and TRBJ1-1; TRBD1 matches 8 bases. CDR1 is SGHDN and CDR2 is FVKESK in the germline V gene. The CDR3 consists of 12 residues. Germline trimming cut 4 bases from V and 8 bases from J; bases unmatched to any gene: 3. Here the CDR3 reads CASSRRDREAFF. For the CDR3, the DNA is TGTGCCAGCAGCCGCCGGGACAGGGAAGCTTTCTTT.

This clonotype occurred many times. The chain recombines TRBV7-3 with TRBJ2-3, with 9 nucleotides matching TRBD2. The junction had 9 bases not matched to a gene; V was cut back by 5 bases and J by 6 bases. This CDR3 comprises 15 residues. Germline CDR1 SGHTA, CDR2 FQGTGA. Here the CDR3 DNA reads TGTGCCAGCAGCCCGGGACTAGCCTCCCTCGATACGCAGTATTTT. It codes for CASSPGLASLDTQYF.

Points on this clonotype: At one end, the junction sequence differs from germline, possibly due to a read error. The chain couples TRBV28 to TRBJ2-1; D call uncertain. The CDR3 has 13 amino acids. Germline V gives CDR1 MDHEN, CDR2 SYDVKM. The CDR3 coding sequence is TGTGCCGGCAGTTTTGGGCAGACATTTGAGCAGTTCTTC. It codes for CAGSFGQTFEQFF.

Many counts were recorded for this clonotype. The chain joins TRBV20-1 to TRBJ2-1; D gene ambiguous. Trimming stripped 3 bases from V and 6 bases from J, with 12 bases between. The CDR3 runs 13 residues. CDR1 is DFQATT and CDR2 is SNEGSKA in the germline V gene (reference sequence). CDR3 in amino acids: CSASGRNFNEQFF. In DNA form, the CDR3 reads TGCAGTGCTAGTGGCAGAAACTTCAATGAGCAGTTCTTC.

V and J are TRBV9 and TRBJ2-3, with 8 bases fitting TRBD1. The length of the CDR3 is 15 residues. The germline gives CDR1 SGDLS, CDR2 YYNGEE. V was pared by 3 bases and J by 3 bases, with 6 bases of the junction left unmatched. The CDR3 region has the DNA TGTGCCAGCAGCGCGCAGGGGGCTGGGACAGATACGCAGTATTTT. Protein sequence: CASSAQGAGTDTQYF.

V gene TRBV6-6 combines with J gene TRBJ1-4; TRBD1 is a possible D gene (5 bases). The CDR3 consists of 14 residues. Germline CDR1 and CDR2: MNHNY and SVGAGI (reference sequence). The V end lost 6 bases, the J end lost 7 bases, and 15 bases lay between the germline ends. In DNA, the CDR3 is TGTGCCAGCAGCCCCTCCGGGGCGGGTGAAAAACTGTTTTTT. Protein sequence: CASSPSGAGEKLFF.

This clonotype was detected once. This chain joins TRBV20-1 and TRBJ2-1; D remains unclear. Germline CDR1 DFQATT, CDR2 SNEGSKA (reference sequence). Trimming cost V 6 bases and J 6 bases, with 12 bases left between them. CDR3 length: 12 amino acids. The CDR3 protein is CSAPAACNEQFF. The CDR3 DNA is TGCAGTGCCCCGGCCGCGTGCAATGAGCAGTTCTTC.

CDR3 sequence reads: CASSLRTGVNTGELFF. Written as DNA, the CDR3 is TGCGCCAGCAGTCTAAGGACAGGGGTGAACACCGGGGAGCTGTTTTTT. The rearrangement links TRBV5-1 to TRBJ2-2; 9 positions agree with TRBD1. CDR3 length: 16 residues. V shed 5 bases and J 1 base; nucleotides not matched to a gene: 6. Germline CDR1 and CDR2: SGHRS and YFSETQ. Full variable domain (remainder filled in from reference TRBV5-1 and TRBJ2-2): KAGVTQTPRYLIKTRGQQVTLSCSPISGHRSVSWYQQTPGQGLQFLFEYFSETQRNKGNFPGRFSGRQFSNSRSEMNVSTLELGDSALYLCASSLRTGVNTGELFFGEGSRLTVL.

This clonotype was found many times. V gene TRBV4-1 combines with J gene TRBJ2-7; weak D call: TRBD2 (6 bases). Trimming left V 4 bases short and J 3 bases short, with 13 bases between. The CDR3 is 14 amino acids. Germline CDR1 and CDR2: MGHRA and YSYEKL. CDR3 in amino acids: CASSPRGRDYEQYF. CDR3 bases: TGCGCCAGCAGCCCGCGGGGCAGGGACTACGAGCAGTACTTC.

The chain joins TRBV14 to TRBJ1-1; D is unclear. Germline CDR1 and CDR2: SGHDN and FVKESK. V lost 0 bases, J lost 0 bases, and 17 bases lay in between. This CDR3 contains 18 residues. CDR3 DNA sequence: TGTGCCAGCAGCCAAGATGGCGCGCGTCAAACCGTGAACACTGAAGCTTTCTTT. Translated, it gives CASSQDGARQTVNTEAFF.

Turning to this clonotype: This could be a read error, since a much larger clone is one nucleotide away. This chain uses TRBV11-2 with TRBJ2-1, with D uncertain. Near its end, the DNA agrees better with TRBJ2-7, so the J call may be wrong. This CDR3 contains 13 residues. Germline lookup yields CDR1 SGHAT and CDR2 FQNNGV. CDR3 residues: CASSNTIDNEQYF. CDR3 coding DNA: TGTGCCAGCAGCAACACTATAGACAATGAGCAGTACTTC.

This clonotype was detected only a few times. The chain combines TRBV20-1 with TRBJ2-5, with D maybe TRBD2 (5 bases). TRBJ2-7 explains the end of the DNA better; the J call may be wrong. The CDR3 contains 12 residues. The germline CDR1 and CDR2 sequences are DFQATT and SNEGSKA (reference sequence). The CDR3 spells CSARGERFEQYF. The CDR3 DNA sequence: TGCAGTGCTAGAGGGGAGCGATTCGAGCAGTACTTC.

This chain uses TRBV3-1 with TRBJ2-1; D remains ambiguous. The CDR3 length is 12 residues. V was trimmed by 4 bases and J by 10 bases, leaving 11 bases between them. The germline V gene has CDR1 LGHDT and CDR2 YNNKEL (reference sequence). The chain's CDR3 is CASSRMEWEQFF. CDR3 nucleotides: TGTGCCAGCAGCCGGATGGAATGGGAGCAGTTCTTC.

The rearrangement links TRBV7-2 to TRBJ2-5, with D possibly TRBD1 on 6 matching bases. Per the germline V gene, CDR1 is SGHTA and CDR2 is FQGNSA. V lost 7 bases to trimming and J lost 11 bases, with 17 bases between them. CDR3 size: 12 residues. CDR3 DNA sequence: TGTGCCAGCAACCCGCCAGGGGCCCTGCAGTACTTC. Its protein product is CASNPPGALQYF.

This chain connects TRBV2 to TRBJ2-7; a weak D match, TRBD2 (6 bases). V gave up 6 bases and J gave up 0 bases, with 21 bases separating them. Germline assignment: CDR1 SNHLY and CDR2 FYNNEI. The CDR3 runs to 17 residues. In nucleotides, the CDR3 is TGTGCCAGCAGCCCCGGACTATCCTCTCTGGGCTCCTACGAGCAGTACTTC. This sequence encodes CASSPGLSSLGSYEQYF.

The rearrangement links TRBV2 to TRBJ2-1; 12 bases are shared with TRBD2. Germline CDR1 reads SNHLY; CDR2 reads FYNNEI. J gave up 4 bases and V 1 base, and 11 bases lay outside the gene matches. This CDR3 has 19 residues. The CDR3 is CASSEVSGSSGGAYNEQFF. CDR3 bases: TGTGCCAGCAGTGAAGTATCGGGTTCTAGCGGGGGGGCGTACAATGAGCAGTTCTTC.